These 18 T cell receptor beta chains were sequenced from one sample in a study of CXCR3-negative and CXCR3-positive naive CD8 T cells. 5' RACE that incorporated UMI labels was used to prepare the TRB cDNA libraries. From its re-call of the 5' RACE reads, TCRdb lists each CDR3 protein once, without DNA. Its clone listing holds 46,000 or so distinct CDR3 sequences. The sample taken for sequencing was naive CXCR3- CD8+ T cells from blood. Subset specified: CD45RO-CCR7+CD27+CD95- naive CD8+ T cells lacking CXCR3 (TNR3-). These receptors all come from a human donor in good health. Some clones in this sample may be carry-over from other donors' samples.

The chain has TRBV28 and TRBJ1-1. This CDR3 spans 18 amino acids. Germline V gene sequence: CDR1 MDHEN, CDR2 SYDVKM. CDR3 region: CASSLDGRDVTIRTEAFF.

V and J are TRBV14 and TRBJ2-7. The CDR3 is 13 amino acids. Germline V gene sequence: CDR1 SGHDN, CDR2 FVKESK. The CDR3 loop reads CASSQGWGYEQYF.

CDR3 region: CASSTGTSGYNEEFF. The rearrangement uses TRBV28 and TRBJ2-1; TCRdb gives TRBD2 as the D gene, but with no DNA this cannot be confirmed. CDR3 length: 15 amino acids. Per germline, CDR1 MDHEN and CDR2 SYDVKM.

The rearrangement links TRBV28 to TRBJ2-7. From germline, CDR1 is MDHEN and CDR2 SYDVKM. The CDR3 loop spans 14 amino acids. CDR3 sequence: CASSLAGSSYEQYF.

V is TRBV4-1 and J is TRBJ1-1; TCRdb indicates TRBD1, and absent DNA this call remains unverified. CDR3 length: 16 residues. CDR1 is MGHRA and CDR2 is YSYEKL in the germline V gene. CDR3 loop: CASSQDQGRGTTEAFF.

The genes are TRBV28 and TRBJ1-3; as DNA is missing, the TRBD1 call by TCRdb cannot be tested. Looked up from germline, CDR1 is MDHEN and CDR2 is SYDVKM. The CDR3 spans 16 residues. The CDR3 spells CASNQNRGLSGNTIYF.

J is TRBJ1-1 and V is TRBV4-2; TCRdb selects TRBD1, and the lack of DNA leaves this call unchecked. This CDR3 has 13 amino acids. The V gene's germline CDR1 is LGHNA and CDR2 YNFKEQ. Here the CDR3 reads CASSQGSGGIAFF.

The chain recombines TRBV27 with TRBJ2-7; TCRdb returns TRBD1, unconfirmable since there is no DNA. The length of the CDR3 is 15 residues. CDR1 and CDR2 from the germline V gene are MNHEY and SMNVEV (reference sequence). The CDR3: CASSLLGDRGHEQYF.

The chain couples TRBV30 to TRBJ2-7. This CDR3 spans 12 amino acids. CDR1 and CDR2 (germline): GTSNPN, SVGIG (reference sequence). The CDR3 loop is CAWSAQTYEQYF.

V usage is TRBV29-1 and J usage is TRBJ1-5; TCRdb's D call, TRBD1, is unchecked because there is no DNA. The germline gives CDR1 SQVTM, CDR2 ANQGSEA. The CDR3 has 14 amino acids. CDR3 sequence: CSVAQGYGNQPQHF. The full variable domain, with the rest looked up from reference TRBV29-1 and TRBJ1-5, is SAVISQKPSRDICQRGTSLTIQCQVDSQVTMMFWYRQQPGQSLTLIATANQGSEATYESGFVIDKFPISRPNLTFSTLTVSNMSPEDSSIYLCSVAQGYGNQPQHFGDGTRLSIL.

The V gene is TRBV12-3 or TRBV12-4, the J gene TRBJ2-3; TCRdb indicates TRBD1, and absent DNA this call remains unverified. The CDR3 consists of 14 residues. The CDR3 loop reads CASADRESTDTQYF.

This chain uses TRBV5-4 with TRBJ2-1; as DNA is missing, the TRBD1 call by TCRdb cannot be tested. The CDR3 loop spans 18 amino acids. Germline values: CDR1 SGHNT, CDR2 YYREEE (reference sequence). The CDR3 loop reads CASSLLSPTGRIYNEQLF.

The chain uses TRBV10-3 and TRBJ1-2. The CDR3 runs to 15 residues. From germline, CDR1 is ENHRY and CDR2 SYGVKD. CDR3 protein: CAISEEGGGSYGYTF.

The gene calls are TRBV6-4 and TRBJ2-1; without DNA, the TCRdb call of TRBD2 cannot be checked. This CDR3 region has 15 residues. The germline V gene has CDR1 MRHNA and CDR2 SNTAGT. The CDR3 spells CASSDSAGGYNGQFF.

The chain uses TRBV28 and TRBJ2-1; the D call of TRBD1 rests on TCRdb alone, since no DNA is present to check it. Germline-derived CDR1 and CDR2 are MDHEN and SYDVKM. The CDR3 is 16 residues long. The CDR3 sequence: CASSFRSTGAYNEQFF.

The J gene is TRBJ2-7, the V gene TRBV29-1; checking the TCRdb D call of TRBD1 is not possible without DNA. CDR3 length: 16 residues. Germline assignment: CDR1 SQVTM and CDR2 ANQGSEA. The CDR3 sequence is CSVDGFRGTDSYEQYF.

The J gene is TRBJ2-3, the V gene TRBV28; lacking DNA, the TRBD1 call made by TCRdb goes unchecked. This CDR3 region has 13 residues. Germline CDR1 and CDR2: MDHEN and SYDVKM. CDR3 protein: CASSATGVDTQYF.

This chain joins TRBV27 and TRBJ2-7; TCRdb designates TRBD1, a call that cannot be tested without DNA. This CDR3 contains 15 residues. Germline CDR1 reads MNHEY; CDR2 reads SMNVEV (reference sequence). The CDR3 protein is CASSLTGTDYYEQYF.